The 26 T cell receptor beta chains below come from one sample, sequenced in a study of cytomegalovirus exposure and HLA in healthy donors. PCR primers comprised 60 Vbeta and 13 Jbeta primers. The protocol was immunoSEQ multiplex PCR, while the TCRdb copy is restricted to in-frame clones and leaves out a portion. Here the sample spans a few hundred thousand clones, around 89% being singletons. Sample: PBMCs. All receptors come from a woman in her late teens or twenties in good health and CMV-seronegative.

The chain uses TRBV5-6 and TRBJ2-7, with a weak D call TRBD1 (6 bases). The germline V gene has CDR1 SGHDT and CDR2 YYEEEE. The CDR3 covers 14 residues. V was shortened by 3 bases and J by 3 bases, with 13 bases between the two germline ends. CDR3 DNA sequence: TGTGCCAGCAGCTCACTGGACAGAAACTACGAGCAGTACTTC. This gives the protein CASSSLDRNYEQYF.

CDR3 bases: TGCAGCTCCAGGGAGGGGAATGGCTACACCTTC. Translation gives CSSREGNGYTF. The chain links TRBV29-1 to TRBJ1-2; D is perhaps TRBD1 (5 bases). Germline CDR1 SQVTM, CDR2 ANQGSEA. Trimming took off 8 bases at V and 6 bases at J, with 13 bases between the two ends. The CDR3 runs to 11 residues.

The rearrangement joins TRBV10-3 to TRBJ2-2; tentative D call: TRBD1 (6 bases). The CDR3 is made up of 14 amino acids. The ends were cut back, 5 bases at V and 4 bases at J, with 11 bases in the middle. CDR1 is ENHRY and CDR2 is SYGVKD in the germline V gene. CDR3 region: CAISSTGTTGELFF. In nucleotides, the CDR3 is TGTGCCATCAGTTCGACAGGTACCACCGGGGAGCTGTTTTTT.

The rearrangement joins TRBV29-1 to TRBJ1-1; the D is unclear. CDR3 length: 12 residues. Germline CDR1 reads SQVTM; CDR2 reads ANQGSEA. Trimming shortened V by 5 bases and J by 7 bases, and 14 bases separated the two germline ends. The CDR3 is CSVLAGANEAFF. The CDR3 DNA is TGCAGCGTTCTCGCAGGCGCTAATGAAGCTTTCTTT.

The CDR3 is CASSHPSIQSSGNTIYF. The CDR3, as DNA: TGCGCCAGCAGCCACCCGTCTATACAGAGCTCTGGAAACACCATATATTTT. The chain couples TRBV4-3 to TRBJ1-3, with D uncertain. Germline loops: CDR1 LGHNA, CDR2 YSLEER. The V end was cut by 3 bases, the J end by 0 bases, with 15 bases between. There are 17 residues in the CDR3.

The table lists this clone with a count of one. The rearrangement links TRBV30 to TRBJ2-1; 7 positions agree with TRBD1. Germline CDR1 reads GTSNPN; CDR2 reads SVGIG (reference sequence). The V and J ends lost 2 bases and 3 bases, in that order; junction bases with no gene match: 4. The length of the CDR3 is 14 residues. CDR3 sequence: CAWSLRDSYNEQFF. The CDR3 DNA sequence: TGTGCCTGGAGTCTCCGGGACAGCTACAATGAGCAGTTCTTC.

This chain joins TRBV18 and TRBJ2-7, with unresolved D. Deletions cut 3 bases from V and 3 bases from J, with 15 bases between. This CDR3 comprises 15 residues. CDR1 KGHSH and CDR2 LQKENI come from the germline V gene. The CDR3 loop is CASSPTRLQNYEQYF. CDR3 coding DNA: TGTGCCAGCTCACCGACCCGGCTACAGAACTACGAGCAGTACTTC.

The rearrangement joins TRBV30 to TRBJ2-7, with 8 positions matching TRBD1. There are 12 residues in the CDR3. The germline CDR1 and CDR2 sequences are GTSNPN and SVGIG (reference sequence). The V and J ends lost 1 base and 9 bases, in that order; junction bases with no gene match: 5. CDR3 sequence reads: CAWSAGQGGQYF. The CDR3, as DNA: TGTGCCTGGAGTGCCGGACAGGGCGGGCAGTACTTC. Supplemented by reference TRBV30 and TRBJ2-7, the full variable domain reads SQTIHQWPATLVQPVGSPLSLECTVEGTSNPNLYWYRQAAGRGLQLLFYSVGIGQISSEVPQNLSASRPQDRQFILSSKKLLLSDSGFYLCAWSAGQGGQYFGPGTRLTVT.

The chain uses TRBV4-1 and TRBJ2-7, with TRBD1 matching 7 bases. CDR3 length: 16 residues. Germline CDR1 reads MGHRA; CDR2 reads YSYEKL. The V segment lost 2 bases and the J segment 3 bases; nucleotides outside the gene matches: 10. CDR3: CASSQPRQGLDYEQYF. CDR3 DNA: TGCGCCAGCAGCCAACCCCGACAGGGTTTGGACTACGAGCAGTACTTC.

The chain is built from TRBV4-1 and TRBJ2-7; possibly TRBD1 for D (6 bases). Per the germline V gene, CDR1 is MGHRA and CDR2 is YSYEKL. Deletions cut 4 bases from V and 2 bases from J, with 12 bases between. This CDR3 has 14 amino acids. CDR3 DNA sequence: TGCGCCAGCAGCCCGATTCGGACAGCCTACGAGCAGTACTTC. Protein product: CASSPIRTAYEQYF.

This chain links TRBV7-3 with TRBJ2-1, with D maybe TRBD1 (6 bases). This CDR3 contains 15 residues. Germline V gene data show CDR1 as SGHTA and CDR2 as FQGTGA. Trimming stripped 2 bases from V and 6 bases from J, with 14 bases between. The DNA for the CDR3 is TGTGCCAGCAGCTTATTGGGACAAGGGGGCAATGAGCAGTTCTTC. This codes for CASSLLGQGGNEQFF.

The chain links TRBV11-2 to TRBJ1-3, with a weak D call TRBD1 (5 bases). CDR3 length: 15 amino acids. Germline CDR1 is SGHAT and CDR2 is FQNNGV. Trimming left V 6 bases short and J 6 bases short, with 18 bases between. The CDR3 protein is CASRSALGLENTIYF. The CDR3 DNA follows: TGTGCCAGCAGATCGGCTCTGGGACTTGAAAACACCATATATTTT. Looking up the rest from reference TRBV11-2 and TRBJ1-3 gives the full variable domain: EAGVAQSPRYKIIEKRQSVAFWCNPISGHATLYWYQQILGQGPKLLIQFQNNGVVDDSQLPKDRFSAERLKGVDSTLKIQPAKLEDSAVYLCASRSALGLENTIYFGEGSWLTVV.

In DNA, the CDR3 is TGTGCCAGCACCCCCCACAGGGCAGGCTACGAGCAGTACTTC. Translating it yields CASTPHRAGYEQYF. The J gene is TRBJ2-7, the V gene TRBV6-4, with D possibly being TRBD1 (6 bases). CDR1 MRHNA and CDR2 SNTAGT come from the germline V gene. The CDR3 runs to 14 residues. Trimming pared 7 bases from V and 3 bases from J, leaving 16 bases between.

The rearrangement links TRBV11-2 to TRBJ2-1, with D hard to call. With 7 bases removed from V and 2 bases from J, the gap between germline ends came to 15 bases. This CDR3 is 15 amino acids long. Germline V gene sequence: CDR1 SGHAT, CDR2 FQNNGV. The CDR3 sequence: CASTHKSTPYNEQFF. The DNA of the CDR3 is TGTGCCAGCACCCATAAGAGTACTCCCTACAATGAGCAGTTCTTC.

The CDR3 region has the DNA TGTGCCAGCGGGTCCCTGGGGACTAGACGGACAGATACGCAGTATTTT. It translates to CASGSLGTRRTDTQYF. The chain links TRBV2 to TRBJ2-3; 8 nucleotides align to TRBD2. With V trimmed by 8 bases and J by 3 bases, 13 bases remained unmatched. CDR3 size: 16 residues. Germline CDR1 SNHLY, CDR2 FYNNEI.

The chain joins TRBV5-1 to TRBJ2-7; no reliable D call. From germline, CDR1 is SGHRS and CDR2 YFSETQ. The V and J ends lost 0 bases and 1 base respectively, with 8 bases between them. The CDR3 covers 14 residues. CDR3 bases: TGCGCCAGCAGCTTGGGACTTGCATCCTACGAGCAGTACTTC. Translated: CASSLGLASYEQYF.

V is TRBV5-1 and J is TRBJ1-4, with D unclear. V was cut by 0 bases and J by 8 bases, with 11 bases left in between. CDR1 is SGHRS and CDR2 is YFSETQ in the germline V gene. This CDR3 spans 14 amino acids. The CDR3 region has the DNA TGCGCCAGCAGCTTGGGACACGGGAGGGAAAAACTGTTTTTT. It specifies CASSLGHGREKLFF.

In the case of this clone: Relative to the germline gene, one junction end is altered; a read error may explain this. The J gene is TRBJ2-5, the V gene TRBV7-9, with TRBD1 matching over 8 bases. The CDR3 has 16 residues. Germline V lookup: CDR1 SEHNR, CDR2 FQNEAQ (reference sequence). The CDR3 loop reads CSSSILGQGASETQYF. The CDR3, as DNA: TGTTCCAGCAGCATTCTCGGCCAGGGGGCTTCAGAGACCCAGTACTTC. Full variable domain (rest looked up from reference TRBV7-9 and TRBJ2-5): DTGVSQNPRHKITKRGQNVTFRCDPISEHNRLYWYRQTLGQGPEFLTYFQNEAQLEKSRLLSDRFSAERPKGSFSTLEIQRTEQGDSAMYLCSSSILGQGASETQYFGPGTRLLVL.

The chain is built from TRBV5-6 and TRBJ2-7; TRBD2 is a possible D gene (6 bases). This CDR3 has 15 residues. Germline CDR1 SGHDT, CDR2 YYEEEE. Trimming removed 1 base from V and 1 base from J, with 12 bases in between. CDR3 residues: CASSLSGRGSYEQYF. In DNA, the CDR3 is TGTGCCAGCAGCTTGTCCGGGAGAGGATCCTACGAGCAGTACTTC.

This clone was found a few times. The chain's CDR3 is CASSPLTSGRPYEQYF. DNA for the CDR3: TGTGCCAGCAGCCCACTAACTAGCGGGAGACCCTACGAGCAGTACTTC. The chain combines TRBV7-6 with TRBJ2-7, with TRBD2 matching over 11 bases. The CDR3 is made up of 16 amino acids. Germline assignment: CDR1 SGHVS and CDR2 FNYEAQ. V lost 5 bases, J lost 2 bases, and 8 bases stayed unmatched.

This chain joins TRBV30 and TRBJ2-5; weak D call: TRBD2 (5 bases). The CDR3 totals 13 residues. V lost 2 bases and J 2 bases, leaving 9 bases between the germline ends. The germline CDR1 and CDR2 sequences are GTSNPN and SVGIG (reference sequence). This CDR3 reads CAWSRGLQETQYF. The CDR3 coding sequence is TGTGCCTGGAGTAGAGGGCTACAAGAGACCCAGTACTTC.

V gene TRBV27 combines with J gene TRBJ1-4; 9 bases fit TRBD1. CDR1 and CDR2 (germline): MNHEY, SMNVEV (reference sequence). This CDR3 is built from 16 residues. V was clipped by 5 bases and J by 3 bases; unmatched bases: 7. The CDR3 here is CASSPGTGWANEKLFF. For the CDR3, the DNA is TGTGCCAGCAGTCCCGGGACAGGGTGGGCTAATGAAAAACTGTTTTTT.

This sequence joins TRBV27 and TRBJ2-7; 9 bases match TRBD1. The V segment lost 6 bases and the J segment 6 bases; nucleotides outside the gene matches: 6. Germline CDR1 is MNHEY and CDR2 is SMNVEV (reference sequence). The CDR3 is 13 residues long. This CDR3 reads CASRDRGVGEQYF. The CDR3 coding sequence is TGTGCCAGCAGGGACAGGGGAGTAGGCGAGCAGTACTTC.

The chain uses TRBV5-1 and TRBJ1-5; TRBD1 is a possible D gene (6 bases). V lost 3 bases and J 1 base, leaving 11 bases between the germline ends. Per the germline V gene, CDR1 is SGHRS and CDR2 is YFSETQ. The CDR3 loop spans 15 amino acids. CDR3 in amino acids: CASSWGQGSNQPQHF. CDR3 in DNA: TGCGCCAGCAGCTGGGGACAAGGCAGCAATCAGCCCCAGCATTTT.

The rearrangement links TRBV15 to TRBJ1-5; 7 nucleotides match TRBD1. CDR3 length equals 15 residues. CDR1 is LNHNV, CDR2 YYDKDF, per germline (reference sequence). J was trimmed by 6 bases and V by 2 bases; bases with no gene match: 7. The chain's CDR3 is CATSRSAGGSQPQHF. The CDR3 bases are TGTGCCACCAGCAGAAGTGCAGGGGGAAGTCAGCCCCAGCATTTT.

This chain connects TRBV19 to TRBJ1-4; D uncertain. V was clipped by 4 bases and J by 5 bases, with 11 bases between them. CDR1 LNHDA and CDR2 SQIVND come from the germline V gene (reference sequence). CDR3 length: 14 amino acids. CDR3 nucleotide sequence: TGTGCCAGTAGTAATCGGGGAACCAATGAAAAACTGTTTTTT. Translated: CASSNRGTNEKLFF.